These 27 T cell receptor beta chains were sequenced from one sample in a study of blood T cells in healthy people across ages. Through a sample-barcoded 5' primer and a J-beta primer mix, a second PCR was run for roughly 7 to 12 cycles. TCRdb re-called the 5' RACE reads through MiXCR, storing one row per CDR3 protein. The sample has about 930,000 distinct CDR3 sequences; about 28% are singletons. The sample was also reused in another study, on T cells of mothers and their children.

Sequencing used blood. The receptors shown here come from a woman between 40 and 50 years old in good health.

On this clonotype itself: An end of the junction differs from the germline gene, which may be a read error. The genes are TRBV5-6 and TRBJ2-5, with TRBD1 matching over 11 bases. There are 16 residues in the CDR3. The germline CDR1 and CDR2 sequences are SGHDT and YYEEEE. The CDR3 region is CAGSLVSGQGGETQYF. The CDR3 region has the DNA TGTGCCGGCAGCTTGGTGTCGGGACAGGGGGGAGAGACCCAGTACTTC.

This clonotype was observed at least ten times. The gene calls are TRBV28 and TRBJ1-2; unclear D gene. This CDR3 has 13 amino acids. In germline, CDR1 is MDHEN, CDR2 SYDVKM. V dropped 1 base and J dropped 6 bases, with 9 bases sitting between them. This CDR3 is CASSLLAGNGYTF. The CDR3 nucleotides are TGTGCCAGCAGTTTATTAGCGGGGAATGGCTACACCTTC.

V gene TRBV24-1 combines with J gene TRBJ2-4; 7 positions agree with TRBD2. Per germline, CDR1 KGHDR and CDR2 SFDVKD. The V segment lost 10 bases and the J segment 13 bases; nucleotides outside the gene matches: 12. This CDR3 comprises 12 residues. CDR3 in amino acids: CATGLPSNEQYF. As DNA, the CDR3 is TGTGCCACGGGACTACCCTCCAATGAGCAGTACTTC.

This clonotype was detected many times. The chain recombines TRBV5-5 with TRBJ2-5, with 7 bases fitting TRBD1. The CDR3 is 14 amino acids. The germline gives CDR1 SGHKS, CDR2 YYEKEE (reference sequence). After removal of 2 bases from V and 5 bases from J, the junction contained 6 bases not matched to a gene. CDR3 DNA sequence: TGTGCCAGCAGCTTCGACAGGGTGAGGGAGACCCAGTACTTC. Translation gives CASSFDRVRETQYF.

There are a few counts of this clonotype. This chain uses TRBV20-1 with TRBJ1-1; D gene unclear. Germline CDR1 and CDR2: DFQATT and SNEGSKA (reference sequence). This CDR3 spans 14 amino acids. Trimming removed 3 bases from V and 1 base from J, with 12 bases in between. CDR3 DNA: TGCAGTGCTAGGGCTACAAGGTCGAACACTGAAGCTTTCTTT. Protein: CSARATRSNTEAFF.

This clonotype was found many times. This chain joins TRBV20-1 and TRBJ2-3, with D possibly TRBD2 on 6 matching bases. Deletions cut 6 bases from V and 3 bases from J, with 19 bases between. CDR3 length: 15 amino acids. The V gene's germline CDR1 is DFQATT and CDR2 SNEGSKA (reference sequence). CDR3: CSASSKRRGTDTQYF. DNA of the CDR3: TGCAGTGCGAGTTCAAAGCGGCGGGGTACAGATACGCAGTATTTT.

The chain combines TRBV12-3 or TRBV12-4 with TRBJ2-1, with 8 bases lining up with TRBD1. The CDR3 totals 18 residues. Losses at the gene ends were 0 bases for V and 0 bases for J; bases not matched to a gene: 7. CDR3 in amino acids: CASSLALGQGSSYNEQFF. Written as DNA, the CDR3 is TGTGCCAGCAGTTTAGCTCTAGGACAGGGCAGCTCCTACAATGAGCAGTTCTTC.

Worth noting for this clonotype: At one of its ends the junction is not consistent with the germline gene, which may arise from a read error. CDR3 sequence (DNA): TGCACCAGCAGCAAGGACCTCACTAGCGGCCAAGAGACCCAGTACTTC. Residues: CTSSKDLTSGQETQYF. The chain is built from TRBV5-1 and TRBJ2-5, with 8 bases aligning to TRBD2. This CDR3 contains 16 residues. Germline CDR1 is SGHRS and CDR2 is YFSETQ.

This clonotype was detected only a few times. This chain joins TRBV10-2 and TRBJ2-3, with D maybe TRBD2 (5 bases). CDR1 WSHSY and CDR2 SAAADI come from the germline V gene. V gave up 6 bases and J gave up 5 bases, with 9 bases separating them. This CDR3 region has 12 residues. The CDR3 nucleotides read TGCGCCAGCAGGAGTGAGGGAGATACGCAGTATTTT. Translated, it gives CASRSEGDTQYF.

This sequence joins TRBV5-1 and TRBJ1-1; D may be TRBD1 (5 bases). V shed 10 bases and J shed 6 bases, with 13 bases lying between them. Looked up from germline, CDR1 is SGHRS and CDR2 is YFSETQ. The CDR3 consists of 11 residues. The CDR3 DNA sequence: TGCGCCTCCACCGCGGGACCTGAAGCTTTCTTT. As protein: CASTAGPEAFF. Full variable domain (missing parts from reference TRBV5-1 and TRBJ1-1): KAGVTQTPRYLIKTRGQQVTLSCSPISGHRSVSWYQQTPGQGLQFLFEYFSETQRNKGNFPGRFSGRQFSNSRSEMNVSTLELGDSALYLCASTAGPEAFFGQGTRLTVV.

The chain links TRBV29-1 to TRBJ2-4; 9 bases fit TRBD1. The germline V gene has CDR1 SQVTM and CDR2 ANQGSEA. With V trimmed by 6 bases and J by 1 base, 13 bases remained unmatched. The CDR3 totals 17 residues. The CDR3, as DNA: TGCAGCGTCGCCGGGACAGGGCCCCCCCCTGCCAAAAACATTCAGTACTTC. Its translation is CSVAGTGPPPAKNIQYF. The full variable domain, rest sourced from reference TRBV29-1 and TRBJ2-4, is SAVISQKPSRDICQRGTSLTIQCQVDSQVTMMFWYRQQPGQSLTLIATANQGSEATYESGFVIDKFPISRPNLTFSTLTVSNMSPEDSSIYLCSVAGTGPPPAKNIQYFGAGTRLSVL.

This clonotype was observed many times. This chain links TRBV9 with TRBJ2-4; TRBD1 matches 7 bases. Germline CDR1 SGDLS, CDR2 YYNGEE. With 1 base clipped from V and 7 bases from J, the junction kept 5 bases outside the gene matches. CDR3 length: 14 amino acids. The CDR3 sequence: CASSVNPGQNIQYF. The DNA for the CDR3 is TGTGCCAGCAGCGTAAACCCGGGACAGAACATTCAGTACTTC.

The rearrangement links TRBV2 to TRBJ2-7; 7 bases agree with TRBD1. Trimming removed 6 bases from V and 0 bases from J; junction bases left unmatched: 5. The CDR3 has 14 amino acids. CDR1 SNHLY and CDR2 FYNNEI come from the germline V gene. Here the CDR3 reads CASRSEGASYEQYF. For the CDR3, the DNA is TGTGCCAGCAGGTCAGAGGGGGCCTCCTACGAGCAGTACTTC.

This clonotype was observed a handful of times. V and J are TRBV12-3 or TRBV12-4 and TRBJ1-1; the match to TRBD1 covers 7 bases. The CDR3 sequence is 13 residues long. The ends lost 7 bases at V and 5 bases at J; junction bases unmatched: 7. The CDR3 DNA sequence: TGTGCCAGCACCTTACAGGGGTCGACTGAAGCTTTCTTT. Encoded protein: CASTLQGSTEAFF.

Concerning this clonotype: A junction boundary mismatches the germline segment, possibly from a read error. V gene TRBV30 combines with J gene TRBJ1-2; weak D call: TRBD1 (6 bases). Per germline, CDR1 GTSNPN and CDR2 SVGIG (reference sequence). The CDR3 totals 15 residues. The CDR3 loop is CARSSLPRGAYGYTF. The CDR3 bases are TGTGCCCGGAGTTCCTTGCCAAGGGGGGCCTATGGCTACACCTTC.

The CDR3 region is CASAQDAKNIQYF. CDR3 DNA sequence: TGCGCCAGCGCCCAGGACGCTAAAAACATTCAGTACTTC. V is TRBV5-1 and J is TRBJ2-4; D is unresolved. This CDR3 spans 13 amino acids. The germline V gene encodes CDR1 SGHRS and CDR2 YFSETQ. The V gene lost 7 bases and the J gene lost 4 bases, with 12 bases spanning the gap.

This clonotype was seen just once. The chain carries TRBV7-9 and TRBJ2-1, with D maybe TRBD1 (6 bases). The ends were cut back, 5 bases at V and 12 bases at J, with 11 bases in the middle. CDR3 length: 11 residues. The germline gives CDR1 SEHNR, CDR2 FQNEAQ (reference sequence). This chain's CDR3 is CASSRTAGQFF. In DNA form, the CDR3 reads TGTGCCAGCAGCAGGACAGCCGGGCAGTTCTTC.

The sample holds a few counts of this clonotype. The chain joins TRBV7-2 to TRBJ1-1, with a possible D match to TRBD1 (6 bases). V lost 5 bases and J 8 bases, leaving 18 bases between the germline ends. CDR1 is SGHTA, CDR2 FQGNSA, per germline. The CDR3 runs to 14 residues. In nucleotides, the CDR3 is TGTGCCAGCAGCCGATTGTTGGGGGGCCTGGAAGCTTTCTTT. Protein: CASSRLLGGLEAFF. The variable domain in full, with the rest retrieved from reference TRBV7-2 and TRBJ1-1, is GAGVSQSPSNKVTEKGKDVELRCDPISGHTALYWYRQSLGQGLEFLIYFQGNSAPDKSGLPSDRFSAERTGGSVSTLTIQRTQQEDSAVYLCASSRLLGGLEAFFGQGTRLTVV.

This clonotype was seen more than once but under ten times. The genes are TRBV20-1 and TRBJ2-7; maybe TRBD1 (5 bases). This CDR3 has 15 residues. Trimming stripped 3 bases from V and 1 base from J, with 16 bases between. Germline values: CDR1 DFQATT, CDR2 SNEGSKA (reference sequence). This CDR3 reads CSASSGGRASYEQYF. The CDR3 DNA sequence: TGCAGTGCTAGCTCAGGTGGCAGGGCTTCCTACGAGCAGTACTTC.

This chain joins TRBV20-1 and TRBJ1-2; maybe TRBD1 (6 bases). The CDR3 runs 12 residues. Germline lookup yields CDR1 DFQATT and CDR2 SNEGSKA (reference sequence). Trimming took off 7 bases at V and 2 bases at J, with 11 bases between the two ends. For the CDR3, the DNA is TGCAGTGGAATGACAGGAAACTATGGCTACACCTTC. This encodes CSGMTGNYGYTF.

This chain uses TRBV15 with TRBJ1-5; D is perhaps TRBD1 (5 bases). CDR1 and CDR2 (germline): LNHNV, YYDKDF (reference sequence). The CDR3 spans 16 residues. The germline V and J ends were trimmed by 2 bases and 4 bases, with 15 bases remaining between them. The CDR3 DNA reads as TGTGCCACCAGCAGATTGGGTCGGGGACCTAATCAGCCCCAGCATTTT. Translation: CATSRLGRGPNQPQHF. Supplemented by reference TRBV15 and TRBJ1-5, the full variable domain reads DAMVIQNPRYQVTQFGKPVTLSCSQTLNHNVMYWYQQKSSQAPKLLFHYYDKDFNNEADTPDNFQSRRPNTSFCFLDIRSPGLGDTAMYLCATSRLGRGPNQPQHFGDGTRLSIL.

As regards this clonotype: The germline gene is not matched at one end of the junction; a read error may be the cause. The rearrangement uses TRBV19 and TRBJ1-2, with 7 positions matching TRBD1. There are 17 residues in the CDR3. Germline CDR1 is LNHDA and CDR2 is SQIVND (reference sequence). The CDR3, as DNA: TGTGCCTGTAGTCCTTTCGCGGCAGGGGGAGCTTCACGTGGCTACACCTTC. Encoded protein: CACSPFAAGGASRGYTF. Variable domain in full (rest from reference TRBV19 and TRBJ1-2): DGGITQSPKYLFRKEGQNVTLSCEQNLNHDAMYWYRQDPGQGLRLIYYSQIVNDFQKGDIAEGYSVSREKKESFPLTVTSAQKNPTAFYLCACSPFAAGGASRGYTFGSGTRLTVV.

The chain carries TRBV6-2 or TRBV6-3 and TRBJ2-3; D is ambiguous. CDR3 length equals 16 residues. CDR1 and CDR2 from the germline V gene are MNHEY and SVGEGT. V shed 5 bases and J shed 2 bases, with 17 bases lying between them. CDR3 in amino acids: CASSLRPPGPTDTQYF. The CDR3 DNA reads TGTGCCAGCAGTCTAAGGCCACCGGGCCCCACAGATACGCAGTATTTT.

Worth noting for this clonotype: Compared with germline, one end of the junction differs, possibly owing to a read error. The chain has TRBV15 and TRBJ2-3, with D perhaps TRBD1 (6 bases). The CDR3 runs to 19 residues. The germline V gene has CDR1 LNHNV and CDR2 YYDKDF (reference sequence). The CDR3 DNA reads as TGTGCCATCAGCAGCGCAAGGCAGGGGCTTACGAGGGAATCCGGTACGCAGTATTTT. It encodes CAISSARQGLTRESGTQYF.

The rearrangement joins TRBV9 to TRBJ1-3; D remains ambiguous. V was cut by 4 bases and J by 0 bases, with 11 bases left in between. There are 15 residues in the CDR3. In germline, CDR1 is SGDLS, CDR2 YYNGEE. In nucleotides, the CDR3 is TGTGCCAGCAGCAGCGGACGGCACTCTGGAAACACCATATATTTT. Amino acids: CASSSGRHSGNTIYF.

There are many counts of this clonotype. This chain joins TRBV28 and TRBJ2-7; D possibly corresponds to TRBD1 (6 bases). CDR1 is MDHEN and CDR2 is SYDVKM in the germline V gene. This CDR3 has 18 amino acids. V was cut by 3 bases and J by 3 bases, with 24 bases left in between. The CDR3 sequence is CASSLRRQDPGIFYEQYF. DNA for the CDR3: TGTGCCAGCAGTTTGCGCCGACAGGATCCCGGAATTTTCTACGAGCAGTACTTC.

The chain combines TRBV5-1 with TRBJ1-1, with a tentative D call TRBD1 (6 bases). Looked up from germline, CDR1 is SGHRS and CDR2 is YFSETQ. V dropped 4 bases and J dropped 2 bases, with 15 bases sitting between them. The CDR3 spans 15 residues. CDR3 in amino acids: CASSRNTGTNTEAFF. As DNA, the CDR3 is TGCGCCAGCAGCCGCAACACAGGGACTAACACTGAAGCTTTCTTT.